This T cell receptor beta chain was sequenced in a study of shared clonotypes between healthy human individuals. Clones were sequenced by immunoSEQ multiplex PCR, and TCRdb holds only the in-frame ones, with some missing. The sample gives hundreds of thousands of clones, 90% to 98% of which show up once; about 0.32% is in the top ten. CCR7-negative CD45RA+ TemRA cells were pooled with CD45RO+ cells for CD8 memory. This CDR3 spans 16 amino acids. The germline gives CDR1 SGHNT, CDR2 YYREEE (reference sequence). V lost 4 bases to trimming and J lost 5 bases; unmatched junction nucleotides: 8. The chain links TRBV5-4 to TRBJ1-6; TRBD1 aligns across 8 bases. This receptor was identified in a young man in good health. Sequencing input: memory CD8+ T cells sorted from blood. As for subset: CD45RO+ cells pooled with CCR7-negative TemRA cells. The CDR3 nucleotides are TGTGCCAGCAGCCTGGACAGGGAGGGCGATAATTCACCCCTCCACTTT. This encodes CASSLDREGDNSPLHF.